The 18 T cell receptor beta chains in this list originate from one sample, sequenced in a study of T cell clones after liver transplantation. The data were produced by immunoSEQ multiplex PCR, yet TCRdb's version contains in-frame clones alone and is incomplete. The sample consists of 15,000 to 20,000 clones, 65% to 85% of them appearing once. This sample comprised CD8+ T cells from blood, obtained around 50 months after liver transplant. Receptors originate from a human patient who received a liver transplant. Some T cells may have come from the graft donor.

The V gene is TRBV4-3, the J gene TRBJ2-7, with D unresolved. The germline V gene encodes CDR1 LGHNA and CDR2 YSLEER. V gave up 1 base and J gave up 0 bases, with 7 bases separating them. This CDR3 is 14 amino acids long. CDR3 coding DNA: TGCGCCAGCAGCCAAGTGAGTAGCTCCTACGAGCAGTACTTC. Translated, it gives CASSQVSSSYEQYF.

The chain employs TRBV7-9 and TRBJ2-1, with 7 bases matching TRBD2. Germline CDR1 reads SEHNR; CDR2 reads FQNEAQ (reference sequence). J gave up 6 bases and V 5 bases, and 13 bases lay outside the gene matches. The CDR3 has 16 amino acids. The CDR3 DNA sequence: TGTGCCAGCAGCACCCCCGGAGCGGGATTCGGCAATGAGCAGTTCTTC. Translating gives CASSTPGAGFGNEQFF. Full variable domain (missing parts from reference TRBV7-9 and TRBJ2-1): DTGVSQNPRHKITKRGQNVTFRCDPISEHNRLYWYRQTLGQGPEFLTYFQNEAQLEKSRLLSDRFSAERPKGSFSTLEIQRTEQGDSAMYLCASSTPGAGFGNEQFFGPGTRLTVL.

The chain has TRBV19 and TRBJ1-5; 7 nucleotides align to TRBD1. CDR1 and CDR2 from the germline V gene are LNHDA and SQIVND (reference sequence). Unmatched junction bases numbered 2, after V lost 1 base and J lost 2 bases. CDR3 size: 15 residues. The CDR3 DNA sequence: TGTGCCAGTAGTATAGTCGACAGGGGCAATCAGCCCCAGCATTTT. Translating gives CASSIVDRGNQPQHF.

This clone has just a few counts. V gene TRBV4-2 combines with J gene TRBJ2-3, with TRBD2 matching over 7 bases. CDR1 LGHNA and CDR2 YNFKEQ come from the germline V gene. Germline trimming cut 5 bases from V and 5 bases from J; bases unmatched to any gene: 13. The CDR3 covers 16 residues. CDR3 protein: CASSARGLDNLDTQYF. The CDR3 region has the DNA TGTGCCAGCAGCGCTCGAGGACTAGATAATTTAGATACGCAGTATTTT.

The V call is TRBV29-1, the J call TRBJ1-2; TRBD1 is a possible D gene (5 bases). CDR3 length: 13 residues. CDR1 and CDR2 from the germline V gene are SQVTM and ANQGSEA. V lost 5 bases and J lost 6, with 16 bases in between. CDR3 DNA sequence: TGCAGCGTTAGATTAGGGGTCGGCGATGGCTACACCTTC. It specifies CSVRLGVGDGYTF.

The V call is TRBV19, the J call TRBJ2-7; 7 nucleotides agree with TRBD2. The CDR3 is 14 residues long. Germline CDR1 LNHDA, CDR2 SQIVND (reference sequence). The J segment lost 5 bases and the V segment lost 2 bases, leaving 6 bases of the junction unmatched. The CDR3 loop reads CASSIKYREDEQYF. CDR3 bases: TGTGCCAGTAGTATAAAGTATCGGGAGGACGAGCAGTACTTC. The full variable domain, its missing parts supplied by reference TRBV19 and TRBJ2-7, is DGGITQSPKYLFRKEGQNVTLSCEQNLNHDAMYWYRQDPGQGLRLIYYSQIVNDFQKGDIAEGYSVSREKKESFPLTVTSAQKNPTAFYLCASSIKYREDEQYFGPGTRLTVT.

The rearrangement links TRBV9 to TRBJ2-1; TRBD2 might be the D (5 bases). V was pared by 3 bases and J by 4 bases, with 11 bases between. Germline CDR1 and CDR2: SGDLS and YYNGEE. This CDR3 has 14 amino acids. The CDR3 is CASSASSGYNEQFF. CDR3 coding DNA: TGTGCCAGCAGCGCCTCATCGGGGTACAATGAGCAGTTCTTC. The variable domain in full, with the rest retrieved from reference TRBV9 and TRBJ2-1, is DSGVTQTPKHLITATGQRVTLRCSPRSGDLSVYWYQQSLDQGLQFLIQYYNGEERAKGNILERFSAQQFPDLHSELNLSSLELGDSALYFCASSASSGYNEQFFGPGTRLTVL.

V usage is TRBV28 and J usage is TRBJ2-2, with 12 bases identical to TRBD2. In germline, CDR1 is MDHEN, CDR2 SYDVKM. The trim removed 6 bases at V and 4 bases at J, leaving 9 bases unmatched. The CDR3 has 17 amino acids. CDR3 nucleotides: TGTGCCAGCAGGACTAGCGGGAGAAGCCACGGCACCGGGGAGCTGTTTTTT. Its protein product is CASRTSGRSHGTGELFF.

The chain uses TRBV9 and TRBJ2-3; TRBD2 matches 12 bases. Germline V gene data show CDR1 as SGDLS and CDR2 as YYNGEE. The CDR3 has 17 residues. Trimming removed 5 bases from V and 0 bases from J; junction bases left unmatched: 7. CDR3 residues: CASSLAGGRTSTDTQYF. Written as DNA, the CDR3 is TGTGCCAGCAGTCTAGCGGGGGGGCGGACGAGCACAGATACGCAGTATTTT.

This chain uses TRBV13 with TRBJ2-5, with 11 nucleotides matching TRBD2. This CDR3 has 19 amino acids. Trimming removed 0 bases from V and 1 base from J; junction bases left unmatched: 10. CDR1 is PRHDT and CDR2 is FYEKMQ in the germline V gene (reference sequence). Here the CDR3 reads CASSLGTEWLAGGQETQYF. The CDR3 region has the DNA TGTGCCAGCAGCTTAGGAACAGAGTGGCTAGCGGGGGGCCAAGAGACCCAGTACTTC.

The chain uses TRBV5-3 and TRBJ1-3; no reliable D call. TRBV5-3 is sorted into the ORF group, with uncertain function. The CDR3 consists of 15 residues. Trimming cost V 2 bases and J 0 bases, with 9 bases left between them. For the CDR3, the DNA is TGTGCCAGAAGCTTCGGCACTGACTCTGGAAACACCATATATTTT. Its translation: CARSFGTDSGNTIYF.

This chain uses TRBV2 with TRBJ1-1, with 9 positions matching TRBD1. CDR3 length: 15 residues. Germline CDR1 and CDR2: SNHLY and FYNNEI. V gave up 2 bases and J gave up 6 bases; unmatched junction bases: 7. The CDR3 region has the DNA TGTGCCAGCAGTGAACGGGACAGGGAGGGCGCTGAAGCTTTCTTT. Translation gives CASSERDREGAEAFF.

The chain recombines TRBV5-1 with TRBJ2-2; TRBD2 matches 9 bases. After removal of 0 bases from V and 4 bases from J, the junction contained 4 bases not matched to a gene. CDR1 and CDR2 from the germline V gene are SGHRS and YFSETQ. The CDR3 is made up of 16 amino acids. CDR3 DNA sequence: TGCGCCAGCAGCTTGGACCTAGCGGGGATCACCGGGGAGCTGTTTTTT. Translation gives CASSLDLAGITGELFF.

This clone has just a few counts. This chain joins TRBV4-3 and TRBJ2-1; 7 nucleotides align to TRBD2. CDR1 is LGHNA and CDR2 is YSLEER in the germline V gene. With 8 bases clipped from V and 5 bases from J, the junction kept 12 bases outside the gene matches. The CDR3 extends over 15 amino acids. The CDR3 protein is CASGSRASGHNEQFF. For the CDR3, the DNA is TGCGCCAGCGGGTCGAGGGCTAGCGGCCACAATGAGCAGTTCTTC.

The chain uses TRBV7-9 and TRBJ1-5; D ambiguous. V gave up 4 bases and J gave up 4 bases, with 8 bases separating them. In germline, CDR1 is SEHNR, CDR2 FQNEAQ (reference sequence). This CDR3 comprises 13 residues. Written as DNA, the CDR3 is TGTGCCAGCAGCTCTGGGCCAAATCAGCCCCAGCATTTT. This gives the protein CASSSGPNQPQHF.

The chain recombines TRBV9 with TRBJ2-1; 8 nucleotides match TRBD2. This CDR3 has 15 amino acids. Germline CDR1 SGDLS, CDR2 YYNGEE. Germline trimming cut 0 bases from V and 10 bases from J; bases unmatched to any gene: 9. The CDR3 DNA reads TGTGCCAGCAGCGTAGTTCCGGGACTAGTCCGCGAGCAGTTCTTC. It specifies CASSVVPGLVREQFF.

This chain joins TRBV13 and TRBJ2-3; TRBD1 might be the D (6 bases). This CDR3 comprises 14 residues. Trimming took 4 bases from V and 4 from J, leaving 12 bases between them. Germline V gene sequence: CDR1 PRHDT, CDR2 FYEKMQ (reference sequence). The CDR3 is CASSSRGSADTQYF. The DNA for the CDR3 is TGTGCCAGCAGCTCTAGGGGGTCCGCAGATACGCAGTATTTT.

This rearrangement joins TRBV6-4 to TRBJ1-5; D gene ambiguous. The germline V and J ends were trimmed by 3 bases and 4 bases, with 7 bases remaining between them. Germline loops: CDR1 MRHNA, CDR2 SNTAGT. This CDR3 is 13 amino acids long. The CDR3 here is CASSEAGNQPQHF. CDR3 DNA: TGTGCCAGCAGTGAAGCGGGAAATCAGCCCCAGCATTTT.